The 13 T cell receptor beta chains given below trace back to one sample, sequenced in a study of CD8 T cells in ankylosing spondylitis. Each CDR3 protein is one row after TCRdb ran MiXCR on the 5' RACE reads. The sample yields 200,000 to 300,000 distinct CDR3 sequences, more than 20% seen once. Material for sequencing was blood, either unsorted or a sorted T cell fraction (not recorded which). The receptors derive from a male donor with ankylosing spondylitis or in good health (not recorded which).

This clonotype was picked up many times. This chain uses TRBV12-3 or TRBV12-4 with TRBJ1-2; D ambiguous. V was cut by 4 bases and J by 4 bases, with 16 bases left in between. This CDR3 comprises 15 residues. CDR3 protein: CASSYRRSPGYGYTF. As DNA, the CDR3 is TGTGCCAGCAGTTATCGGAGGAGCCCCGGCTATGGCTACACCTTC.

This clonotype was counted many times. This chain joins TRBV9 and TRBJ2-3; D is perhaps TRBD2 (6 bases). This CDR3 spans 13 amino acids. In germline, CDR1 is SGDLS, CDR2 YYNGEE. The V end lost 1 base, the J end lost 6 bases, and 9 bases lay between the germline ends. CDR3 coding DNA: TGTGCCAGCAGCGTACTGGCGGGGGATACGCAGTATTTT. It specifies CASSVLAGDTQYF.

This clonotype was picked up a small number of times. The chain is built from TRBV20-1 and TRBJ1-2, with TRBD1 matching over 8 bases. Trimming at V came to 0 bases and at J to 4 bases, leaving 7 bases not matched to a gene. From germline, CDR1 is DFQATT and CDR2 SNEGSKA (reference sequence). The CDR3 length is 15 residues. The CDR3 coding sequence is TGCAGTGCTAGAGATCGACAGGGGAGAGGCTATGGCTACACCTTC. Protein: CSARDRQGRGYGYTF.

In its sample, this clonotype was seen a few times. The chain is built from TRBV7-2 and TRBJ1-2; 10 positions agree with TRBD1. The ends lost 3 bases at V and 3 bases at J; junction bases unmatched: 1. The CDR3 runs 14 residues. The germline CDR1 and CDR2 sequences are SGHTA and FQGNSA. CDR3 region: CASSFGQGDYGYTF. CDR3 coding DNA: TGTGCCAGCAGCTTTGGACAGGGGGACTATGGCTACACCTTC.

The chain uses TRBV10-3 and TRBJ2-2, with D perhaps TRBD1 (5 bases). Trimming removed 2 bases from V and 1 base from J, with 11 bases in between. CDR3 length equals 16 residues. Germline assignment: CDR1 ENHRY and CDR2 SYGVKD. DNA of the CDR3: TGTGCCATCAGTGAGAATGGCAGGGAGAACACCGGGGAGCTGTTTTTT. This gives the protein CAISENGRENTGELFF.

This clonotype has ten or more counts. The chain has TRBV20-1 and TRBJ2-7, with 8 bases fitting TRBD1. The length of the CDR3 is 16 residues. Germline V lookup: CDR1 DFQATT, CDR2 SNEGSKA (reference sequence). V dropped 1 base and J dropped 2; count of bases not matched to a gene: 10. The CDR3 DNA follows: TGCAGTGCTAGAGTCCAGGCGGGACAGGTCCCCTACGAGCAGTACTTC. It yields the protein CSARVQAGQVPYEQYF.

The chain links TRBV6-5 to TRBJ1-1; D not resolved. V gave up 0 bases and J gave up 1 base, with 6 bases separating them. The germline V gene has CDR1 MNHEY and CDR2 SVGAGI. The CDR3 covers 14 residues. The DNA for the CDR3 is TGTGCCAGCAGTTACTCTCGAGAGAACACTGAAGCTTTCTTT. Translated, it gives CASSYSRENTEAFF.

The table lists this clonotype with a few counts. CDR3 loop: CASSLDLGDEQFF. CDR3 nucleotides: TGTGCCAGCAGCTTAGATCTAGGGGATGAGCAGTTCTTC. This chain links TRBV11-2 with TRBJ2-1; possible D gene TRBD1, 5 bases. Germline CDR1 SGHAT, CDR2 FQNNGV. There are 13 residues in the CDR3. Trimming left V 0 bases short and J 8 bases short, with 8 bases between.

This clonotype was seen a handful of times. The chain employs TRBV10-3 and TRBJ1-5; D gene unclear. CDR1 and CDR2 from the germline V gene are ENHRY and SYGVKD. CDR3 length: 13 amino acids. Trimming took 2 bases from V and 5 from J, leaving 7 bases between them. CDR3 DNA sequence: TGTGCCATCAGTGAGGGTTGGGATCAGCCCCAGCATTTT. Protein sequence: CAISEGWDQPQHF.

The chain recombines TRBV12-3 or TRBV12-4 with TRBJ2-1, with 10 nucleotides matching TRBD2. This CDR3 has 16 residues. V dropped 6 bases and J dropped 7; count of bases not matched to a gene: 12. The CDR3 reads CASRMTGTSARNEQFF. In DNA form, the CDR3 reads TGTGCCAGCAGAATGACCGGGACTAGCGCGCGAAATGAGCAGTTCTTC.

This clonotype showed up just a few times. This chain links TRBV7-2 with TRBJ1-2; TRBD1 is a possible D gene (5 bases). This CDR3 has 15 amino acids. V shed 1 base and J shed 3 bases, with 12 bases lying between them. CDR1 and CDR2 from the germline V gene are SGHTA and FQGNSA. CDR3 amino acids: CASSLEVRADYGYTF. The DNA of the CDR3 is TGTGCCAGCAGCTTAGAAGTCAGGGCGGACTATGGCTACACCTTC.

The J gene is TRBJ1-2, the V gene TRBV12-3 or TRBV12-4; 7 bases align to TRBD1. V lost 5 bases to trimming and J lost 4 bases; unmatched junction nucleotides: 7. The CDR3 is made up of 14 amino acids. The CDR3 DNA reads as TGTGCCAGCAGTACGACGACAGGGAGCTATGGCTACACCTTC. Encoded protein: CASSTTTGSYGYTF.

The V call is TRBV6-5, the J call TRBJ2-5; 9 bases fit TRBD2. Germline CDR1 is MNHEY and CDR2 is SVGAGI. V shed 2 bases and J 2 bases; nucleotides not matched to a gene: 0. The CDR3 spans 14 residues. This CDR3 is CASSYGLAQETQYF. DNA of the CDR3: TGTGCCAGCAGTTACGGACTAGCGCAAGAGACCCAGTACTTC.